The present entry profiles one TCR beta chain with its context. Its matching antigen is unknown. This sample was included in a study of shared clonotypes between healthy human individuals. Study-level results: What naive subsets generally showed was a larger estimated richness than memory subsets showed. Incomplete sequencing of sorted subsets was indicated by rarefaction despite large depth.

Caucasian adults living in Nashville, Tennessee, provided all samples. Assay used: immunoSEQ multiplex PCR; TCRdb lists only in-frame clones, some missing. Here the sample spans around 370,000 clones, about 96% being singletons. CDR3 size: 16 residues. V is TRBV21-1 and J is TRBJ2-7; TRBD2 is taken as the D call from the table, unchecked against the DNA. TRBV21-1 is recorded as a pseudogene. This TCR derives from a man aged 25-45 years in good health. Sequences were obtained from memory CD8+ T cells sorted from blood. Regarding subset: CD45RO+ cells pooled with CCR7-negative TemRA cells. The CDR3 coding sequence is TGTGCCAGCAGCAAAGGTGTAGCGGACGACTCCTACGAGCAGTACTTC. Amino acid sequence: CASSKGVADDSYEQYF.